The next 26 T cell receptor beta chains were all read from a single sample in a study of cytomegalovirus exposure and HLA in healthy donors. Primers for the PCR totalled 60 Vbeta and 13 Jbeta. Profiled with immunoSEQ multiplex PCR; TCRdb holds only in-frame clones, not every one. The top ten hold around 2% of the sample, which has around 96,000 clones, 80% seen once. The sequenced sample consisted of PBMCs. These receptors were taken from a man between 18 and 35 years old in good health and CMV-seronegative.

This chain joins TRBV6-1 and TRBJ1-2; D might be TRBD1 (5 bases). V lost 1 base to trimming and J lost 4 bases, with 13 bases between them. Germline V lookup: CDR1 MNHNS, CDR2 SASEGT. The CDR3 has 15 residues. DNA for the CDR3: TGTGCCAGCAGTGAAGGTTTGTTAGGGGCCTATGGCTACACCTTC. This codes for CASSEGLLGAYGYTF.

The CDR3 is CASSPRTGEGSSGNTIYF. CDR3 sequence (DNA): TGTGCCAGCAGCCCACGGACAGGGGAAGGGAGCTCTGGAAACACCATATATTTT. The chain links TRBV13 to TRBJ1-3; 9 bases are a match to TRBD1. This CDR3 comprises 18 residues. Germline V gene sequence: CDR1 PRHDT, CDR2 FYEKMQ (reference sequence). The V gene end was trimmed by 5 bases and the J gene end by 0 bases; junction bases not matched to a gene: 11.

The chain joins TRBV6-5 to TRBJ2-2; 8 nucleotides line up with TRBD1. The germline CDR1 and CDR2 sequences are MNHEY and SVGAGI. This CDR3 spans 11 amino acids. Losses at the gene ends were 10 bases for V and 9 bases for J; bases not matched to a gene: 4. The CDR3 coding sequence is TGTGCCACTTCAGGGGGCTGGGAGCTGTTTTTT. As protein: CATSGGWELFF.

The chain is built from TRBV20-1 and TRBJ1-4, with D perhaps TRBD1 (6 bases). Per the germline V gene, CDR1 is DFQATT and CDR2 is SNEGSKA (reference sequence). Trimming took 6 bases from V and 8 from J, leaving 7 bases between them. The CDR3 spans 10 residues. The CDR3 nucleotides read TGCAGTGCAAGGGGGGAAAAACTGTTTTTT. Its protein is CSARGEKLFF.

The CDR3, as DNA: TGTGCCAGCAGCTTAGGATTCAGGGCTTTCTCTGGAAACACCATATATTTT. Translated, it gives CASSLGFRAFSGNTIYF. This chain uses TRBV13 with TRBJ1-3, with D maybe TRBD1 (5 bases). Per germline, CDR1 PRHDT and CDR2 FYEKMQ (reference sequence). The ends were cut back, 0 bases at V and 0 bases at J, with 12 bases in the middle. CDR3 length: 17 residues.

This clone was observed a single time. The chain employs TRBV10-3 and TRBJ2-1, with TRBD1 matching 9 bases. The J segment lost 5 bases and the V segment lost 8 bases, leaving 7 bases of the junction unmatched. The CDR3 contains 14 residues. CDR1 and CDR2 from the germline V gene are ENHRY and SYGVKD. The chain's CDR3 is CAIGRTGDNNEQFF. In nucleotides, the CDR3 is TGTGCCATCGGGAGGACAGGGGATAACAATGAGCAGTTCTTC.

Only one count was recorded for this clone. The chain recombines TRBV27 with TRBJ2-7, with D unresolved. The germline gives CDR1 MNHEY, CDR2 SMNVEV (reference sequence). The CDR3 is 13 residues long. V lost 3 bases to trimming and J lost 0 bases, with 6 bases between them. The CDR3: CASSFRGSYEQYF. The CDR3 nucleotides read TGTGCCAGCAGTTTCAGAGGCTCCTACGAGCAGTACTTC.

The chain recombines TRBV6-1 with TRBJ2-5; 9 bases agree with TRBD1. Germline V lookup: CDR1 MNHNS, CDR2 SASEGT. This CDR3 is built from 14 residues. The trim removed 6 bases at V and 5 bases at J, leaving 7 bases unmatched. CDR3 in DNA: TGTGCCAGCAGGCACAGGGGGCACGGGGAGACCCAGTACTTC. Translation: CASRHRGHGETQYF.

The genes are TRBV6-1 and TRBJ1-2; D ambiguous. The CDR3 runs 16 residues. The germline CDR1 and CDR2 sequences are MNHNS and SASEGT. Trimming shortened V by 4 bases and J by 3 bases, and 18 bases separated the two germline ends. The CDR3 nucleotides are TGTGCCAGCAGTGGATCGCAGGCGGGGATTGACTATGGCTACACCTTC. It codes for CASSGSQAGIDYGYTF.

The chain has TRBV10-3 and TRBJ1-2; D possibly corresponds to TRBD1 (6 bases). Per the germline V gene, CDR1 is ENHRY and CDR2 is SYGVKD. Trimming shortened V by 0 bases and J by 4 bases, and 18 bases separated the two germline ends. This CDR3 has 17 residues. The CDR3 sequence: CAISESSGATGSYGYTF. CDR3 in DNA: TGTGCCATCAGTGAGTCGTCTGGAGCGACAGGCTCCTATGGCTACACCTTC.

J is TRBJ1-4 and V is TRBV19, with TRBD1 matching over 10 bases. The V gene end was trimmed by 5 bases and the J gene end by 6 bases; junction bases not matched to a gene: 3. CDR3 size: 14 residues. From germline, CDR1 is LNHDA and CDR2 SQIVND (reference sequence). CDR3 nucleotides: TGTGCCAGTAGTTCCGACAGGGGGCATGAAAAACTGTTTTTT. This translates into CASSSDRGHEKLFF.

This chain joins TRBV7-9 and TRBJ2-5; D is possibly TRBD2 (6 bases). The CDR3 totals 14 residues. Germline CDR1 is SEHNR and CDR2 is FQNEAQ (reference sequence). Deletions cut 2 bases from V and 3 bases from J, with 10 bases between. The CDR3 reads CASSLTDYKETQYF. As DNA, the CDR3 is TGTGCCAGCAGCTTAACGGACTATAAAGAGACCCAGTACTTC.

The gene calls are TRBV2 and TRBJ1-5, with no clear D. V shed 8 bases and J shed 4 bases, with 15 bases lying between them. This CDR3 region has 14 residues. CDR1 is SNHLY and CDR2 is FYNNEI in the germline V gene. The DNA for the CDR3 is TGTGCCAGCGGTAAACCGGGAGAAAATCAGCCCCAGCATTTT. Its translation: CASGKPGENQPQHF.

The rearrangement joins TRBV5-1 to TRBJ2-5, with 14 nucleotides matching TRBD2. Unmatched junction bases numbered 7, after V lost 4 bases and J lost 2 bases. The CDR3 runs to 17 residues. Per the germline V gene, CDR1 is SGHRS and CDR2 is YFSETQ. CDR3 nucleotides: TGCGCCAGCAGCCCCCTGACTAGCGGGGGGGCTCAAGAGACCCAGTACTTC. Translating it yields CASSPLTSGGAQETQYF.

The chain employs TRBV18 and TRBJ1-2, with D possibly matching TRBD1 (5 bases). The V gene lost 1 base and the J gene lost 1 base, with 10 bases spanning the gap. CDR1 and CDR2 (germline): KGHSH, LQKENI. This CDR3 has 15 amino acids. Written as DNA, the CDR3 is TGTGCCAGCTCACCACAAGGGGAACATAACTATGGCTACACCTTC. Its protein is CASSPQGEHNYGYTF.

This clone came up once. This rearrangement joins TRBV5-8 to TRBJ2-5; D perhaps matches TRBD2 (5 bases). CDR1 is SGHTS and CDR2 is YDEGEE in the germline V gene. The CDR3 totals 13 residues. The V end was cut by 1 base, the J end by 5 bases, with 9 bases between. The CDR3 coding sequence is TGTGCCAGCAGCTTGCCGGAGGCGGAGACCCAGTACTTC. It is translated as CASSLPEAETQYF. The full variable domain, its missing parts supplied by reference TRBV5-8 and TRBJ2-5, is EAGVTQSPTHLIKTRGQQATLRCSPISGHTSVYWYQQALGLGLQFLLWYDEGEERNRGNFPPRFSGRQFPNYSSELNVNALELEDSALYLCASSLPEAETQYFGPGTRLLVL.

The chain has TRBV19 and TRBJ1-5; D is ambiguous. This CDR3 spans 13 amino acids. The germline V and J ends were trimmed by 3 bases and 10 bases, with 13 bases remaining between them. Looked up from germline, CDR1 is LNHDA and CDR2 is SQIVND (reference sequence). CDR3 sequence: CASSITPSVPQHF. In DNA, the CDR3 is TGTGCCAGTAGTATTACCCCCAGCGTACCCCAGCATTTT.

The chain carries TRBV11-2 and TRBJ1-2, with unresolved D. Trimming stripped 5 bases from V and 7 bases from J, with 17 bases between. The CDR3 has 14 amino acids. The V gene's germline CDR1 is SGHAT and CDR2 FQNNGV. Here the CDR3 reads CASSTPPRASGYTF. CDR3 nucleotide sequence: TGTGCCAGCAGCACCCCCCCGAGGGCGAGTGGCTACACCTTC.

The chain has TRBV5-1 and TRBJ2-5, with TRBD1 matching over 8 bases. CDR3 length: 14 amino acids. V trimming: 0 bases; J trimming: 4 bases; junction bases outside the gene matches: 2. Germline CDR1 SGHRS, CDR2 YFSETQ. CDR3 sequence reads: CASSLATGGETQYF. CDR3 nucleotides: TGCGCCAGCAGCTTGGCCACAGGGGGAGAGACCCAGTACTTC. Full variable domain (missing parts from reference TRBV5-1 and TRBJ2-5): KAGVTQTPRYLIKTRGQQVTLSCSPISGHRSVSWYQQTPGQGLQFLFEYFSETQRNKGNFPGRFSGRQFSNSRSEMNVSTLELGDSALYLCASSLATGGETQYFGPGTRLLVL.

The V and J genes are TRBV10-3 and TRBJ2-3; 12 nucleotides match TRBD2. CDR1 ENHRY and CDR2 SYGVKD come from the germline V gene. V was pared by 5 bases and J by 0 bases, with 3 bases of the junction left unmatched. The CDR3 runs to 16 residues. The CDR3 DNA reads TGTGCCATCAGTAGACTAGCGGGGGCTAGCACAGATACGCAGTATTTT. Translated, it gives CAISRLAGASTDTQYF.

This clone was detected only once. The chain recombines TRBV19 with TRBJ1-5, with TRBD1 identical over 7 bases. The junction had 5 bases not matched to a gene; V was cut back by 6 bases and J by 0 bases. The CDR3 extends over 15 amino acids. Germline V gives CDR1 LNHDA, CDR2 SQIVND (reference sequence). The CDR3 reads CASSTDRTSNQPQHF. The CDR3, as DNA: TGTGCCAGTAGCACGGACAGGACTAGCAATCAGCCCCAGCATTTT. Full variable domain (rest looked up from reference TRBV19 and TRBJ1-5): DGGITQSPKYLFRKEGQNVTLSCEQNLNHDAMYWYRQDPGQGLRLIYYSQIVNDFQKGDIAEGYSVSREKKESFPLTVTSAQKNPTAFYLCASSTDRTSNQPQHFGDGTRLSIL.

This chain uses TRBV5-5 with TRBJ1-2; tentative D call: TRBD1 (5 bases). Germline-derived CDR1 and CDR2 are SGHKS and YYEKEE (reference sequence). This CDR3 comprises 14 residues. The V and J ends lost 4 bases and 10 bases respectively, with 20 bases between them. The CDR3 coding sequence is TGTGCCAGCAGCGGAGGGCTCAGGGCCTCGGACTACACCTTC. It encodes CASSGGLRASDYTF.

This sequence joins TRBV4-2 and TRBJ2-7; 7 bases align to TRBD2. J was trimmed by 2 bases and V by 4 bases; bases with no gene match: 11. Germline lookup yields CDR1 LGHNA and CDR2 YNFKEQ. This CDR3 region has 16 residues. The DNA of the CDR3 is TGTGCCAGCAGCCGAAAAGAGGGAGGGTCTCCCTACGAGCAGTACTTC. Amino acid sequence: CASSRKEGGSPYEQYF.

The chain employs TRBV6-4 and TRBJ1-2; TRBD1 aligns across 7 bases. The V gene's germline CDR1 is MRHNA and CDR2 SNTAGT. This CDR3 is 17 amino acids long. The ends lost 2 bases at V and 4 bases at J; junction bases unmatched: 13. Written as DNA, the CDR3 is TGTGCCAGCAGTGACCGTTATAACAGGGGAGACGGCTATGGCTACACCTTC. This sequence encodes CASSDRYNRGDGYGYTF.

This clone has a handful of counts. This chain uses TRBV5-5 with TRBJ2-6, with D possibly matching TRBD2 (5 bases). The CDR3 loop spans 17 amino acids. Trimming shortened V by 0 bases and J by 1 base, and 11 bases separated the two germline ends. From germline, CDR1 is SGHKS and CDR2 YYEKEE (reference sequence). CDR3 DNA: TGTGCCAGCAGCTTGGTAGGGAGTAGGTCTGGGGCCAACGTCCTGACTTTC. Translating it yields CASSLVGSRSGANVLTF.

The gene calls are TRBV10-3 and TRBJ2-7; 9 nucleotides agree with TRBD1. The germline CDR1 and CDR2 sequences are ENHRY and SYGVKD. The CDR3 loop spans 13 amino acids. With V trimmed by 7 bases and J by 3 bases, 4 bases remained unmatched. DNA for the CDR3: TGTGCCATCAACCCGACAGGGGGCTACGAGCAGTACTTC. It yields the protein CAINPTGGYEQYF.